The 10 T cell receptor beta chains below come from one sample, sequenced in a study of vaccination and CD4 T cells after COVID-19. The Oncomine TCR Beta short-read assay sequenced DNA from cultured CD4+ T cells. TCRdb re-analysed the PCR reads in MiXCR, keeping a single row per CDR3 protein. The sample yields 25,000 to 30,000 distinct CDR3 sequences, about 66% seen once. The sample's treatment: roughly 10-day PBMC culture with coronavirus spike peptide pools or control peptides (ViraFEST assay). Their target antigens are unknown. Sequenced here: CD4+ T cells from blood, cultured in vitro, sampled after SARS-CoV-2 vaccination. All receptors come from a human donor who received a COVID-19 vaccine.

V and J are TRBV24-1 and TRBJ2-2; the match to TRBD1 covers 8 bases. With 0 bases clipped from V and 6 bases from J, the junction kept 5 bases outside the gene matches. CDR3 length equals 16 residues. The V gene's germline CDR1 is KGHDR and CDR2 SFDVKD. CDR3 coding DNA: TGTGCCACCAGTGATTTGAGGACAGGGTGGGCCGGGGAGCTGTTTTTT. Amino acid sequence: CATSDLRTGWAGELFF.

This chain joins TRBV20-1 and TRBJ2-3, with 14 bases matching TRBD2. Germline CDR1 is DFQATT and CDR2 is SNEGSKA (reference sequence). CDR3 length: 16 amino acids. The junction had 6 bases not matched to a gene; V was cut back by 5 bases and J by 2 bases. As DNA, the CDR3 is TGCAGTGCTCACCGACTAGCGGGGGGGTCCACAGATACGCAGTATTTT. Translating gives CSAHRLAGGSTDTQYF.

The V call is TRBV5-1, the J call TRBJ2-5; D unresolved. The germline V gene encodes CDR1 SGHRS and CDR2 YFSETQ. The CDR3 length is 13 residues. With 1 base removed from V and 3 bases from J, the gap between germline ends came to 7 bases. The CDR3 loop reads CASSLLTEETQYF. CDR3 bases: TGCGCCAGCAGCTTGTTGACGGAAGAGACCCAGTACTTC. Drawing the rest from reference TRBV5-1 and TRBJ2-5, the complete variable domain is KAGVTQTPRYLIKTRGQQVTLSCSPISGHRSVSWYQQTPGQGLQFLFEYFSETQRNKGNFPGRFSGRQFSNSRSEMNVSTLELGDSALYLCASSLLTEETQYFGPGTRLLVL.

This clonotype was found a few times. The CDR3 spells CASSAGWGTDFFSSYNSPLHF. The CDR3, as DNA: TGTGCCAGCTCGGCCGGTTGGGGGACAGACTTCTTTAGCTCCTATAATTCACCCCTCCACTTT. The V gene is TRBV6-1, the J gene TRBJ1-6, with 7 nucleotides matching TRBD1. Trimming at V came to 8 bases and at J to 0 bases, leaving 22 bases not matched to a gene. Germline V gene sequence: CDR1 MNHNS, CDR2 SASEGT. CDR3 length: 21 residues.

This clonotype appeared a single time. Here the CDR3 reads CASSLVVSGGHNEQFF. Written as DNA, the CDR3 is TGTGCCAGCAGCTTGGTAGTTAGCGGGGGACACAATGAGCAGTTCTTC. This chain links TRBV5-6 with TRBJ2-1; 9 nucleotides line up with TRBD2. Per germline, CDR1 SGHDT and CDR2 YYEEEE. The CDR3 extends over 16 amino acids. The J segment lost 5 bases and the V segment lost 0 bases, leaving 6 bases of the junction unmatched.

The genes are TRBV12-3 or TRBV12-4 and TRBJ2-2, with 8 positions matching TRBD1. Trimming at V came to 4 bases and at J to 2 bases, leaving 6 bases not matched to a gene. This CDR3 has 16 amino acids. Here the CDR3 reads CASSSTGTGNTGELFF. Written as DNA, the CDR3 is TGTGCCAGCAGTTCTACCGGGACAGGTAACACCGGGGAGCTGTTTTTT.

CDR3 in DNA: TGTGCCAGTAGCCCCCGACAGGGAACTTCACCCCTCCACTTT. Its translation is CASSPRQGTSPLHF. The chain recombines TRBV19 with TRBJ1-6; TRBD1 matches 7 bases. Germline assignment: CDR1 LNHDA and CDR2 SQIVND (reference sequence). Trimming at V came to 6 bases and at J to 9 bases, leaving 8 bases not matched to a gene. This CDR3 spans 14 amino acids.

This clonotype is a singleton in its sample. This rearrangement joins TRBV24-1 to TRBJ1-5; D not certain. The germline V gene encodes CDR1 KGHDR and CDR2 SFDVKD. There are 13 residues in the CDR3. Deletions cut 5 bases from V and 2 bases from J, with 6 bases between. The DNA of the CDR3 is TGTGCCACCAGTGTCGATGGCAATCAGCCCCAGCATTTT. Protein: CATSVDGNQPQHF.

The chain recombines TRBV11-3 with TRBJ1-6; maybe TRBD1 (5 bases). The V gene lost 2 bases and the J gene lost 7 bases, with 9 bases spanning the gap. This CDR3 comprises 14 residues. Germline CDR1 reads SGHNT; CDR2 reads YENEEA. The CDR3 is CASSLRGDNSPLHF. The CDR3 DNA sequence: TGTGCCAGCAGCTTACGTGGGGACAATTCACCCCTCCACTTT.

This clonotype showed up just a few times. V usage is TRBV6-5 and J usage is TRBJ1-2, with D possibly being TRBD1 (6 bases). This CDR3 has 15 residues. Trimming shortened V by 0 bases and J by 7 bases, and 15 bases separated the two germline ends. Germline V gene lookup returns CDR1 MNHEY and CDR2 SVGAGI. CDR3 loop: CASSYSGGAGGGYTF. For the CDR3, the DNA is TGTGCCAGCAGTTACTCGGGGGGGGCAGGTGGTGGCTACACCTTC.